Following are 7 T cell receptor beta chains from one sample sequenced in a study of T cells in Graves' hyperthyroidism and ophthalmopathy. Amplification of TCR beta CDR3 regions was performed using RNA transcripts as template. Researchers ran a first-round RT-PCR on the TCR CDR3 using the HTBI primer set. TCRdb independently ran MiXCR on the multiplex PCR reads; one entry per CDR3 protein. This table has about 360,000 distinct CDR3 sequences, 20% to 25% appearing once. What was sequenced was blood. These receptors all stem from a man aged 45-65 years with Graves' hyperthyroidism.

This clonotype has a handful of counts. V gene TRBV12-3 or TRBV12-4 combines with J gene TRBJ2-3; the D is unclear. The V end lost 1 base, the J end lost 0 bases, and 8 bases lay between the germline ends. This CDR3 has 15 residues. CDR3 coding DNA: TGTGCCAGCAGTTTAGGGAGAACTAGCACAGATACGCAGTATTTT. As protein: CASSLGRTSTDTQYF.

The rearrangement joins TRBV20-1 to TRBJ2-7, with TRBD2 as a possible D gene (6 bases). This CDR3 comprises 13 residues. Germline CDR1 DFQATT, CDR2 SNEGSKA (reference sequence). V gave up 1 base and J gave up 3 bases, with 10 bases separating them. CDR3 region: CSARGLGGYEQYF. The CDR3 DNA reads TGCAGTGCTAGAGGGTTGGGGGGCTACGAGCAGTACTTC.

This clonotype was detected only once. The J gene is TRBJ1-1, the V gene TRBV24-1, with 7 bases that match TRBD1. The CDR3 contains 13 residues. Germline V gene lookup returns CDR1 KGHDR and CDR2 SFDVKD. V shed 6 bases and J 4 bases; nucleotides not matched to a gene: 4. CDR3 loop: CATSTAGGTEAFF. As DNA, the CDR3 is TGTGCCACCAGTACGGCAGGGGGCACTGAAGCTTTCTTT.

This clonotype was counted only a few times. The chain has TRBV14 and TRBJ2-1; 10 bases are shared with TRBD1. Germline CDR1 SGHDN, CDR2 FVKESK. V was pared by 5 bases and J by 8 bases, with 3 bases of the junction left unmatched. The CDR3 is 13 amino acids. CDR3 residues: CASSWDRGDEQFF. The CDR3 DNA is TGTGCCAGCAGCTGGGACAGGGGCGATGAGCAGTTCTTC.

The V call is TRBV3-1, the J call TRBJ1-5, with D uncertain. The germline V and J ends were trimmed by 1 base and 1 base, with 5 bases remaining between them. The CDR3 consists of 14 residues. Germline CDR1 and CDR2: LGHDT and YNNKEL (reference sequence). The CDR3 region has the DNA TGTGCCAGCAGCCAAGGACTCAGCAATCAGCCCCAGCATTTT. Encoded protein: CASSQGLSNQPQHF.

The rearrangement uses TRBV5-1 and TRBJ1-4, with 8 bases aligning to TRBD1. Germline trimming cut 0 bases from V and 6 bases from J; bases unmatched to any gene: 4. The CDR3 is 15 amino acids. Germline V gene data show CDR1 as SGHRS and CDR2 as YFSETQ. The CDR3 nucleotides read TGCGCCAGCAGCTTGGCGACAGGGGTGGATGAAAAACTGTTTTTT. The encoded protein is CASSLATGVDEKLFF.

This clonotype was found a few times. The CDR3 DNA reads TGCAGCGTTGAGCAGAGGACGGGATTGGCCCCCGATACGCAGTATTTT. Translated: CSVEQRTGLAPDTQYF. The J gene is TRBJ2-3, the V gene TRBV29-1; weak D call: TRBD2 (5 bases). CDR1 is SQVTM and CDR2 is ANQGSEA in the germline V gene. Deletions cut 3 bases from V and 6 bases from J, with 22 bases between. The CDR3 contains 16 residues.